These 29 T cell receptor beta chains originate from one sample sequenced in a study of PD-1 blockade in classical Hodgkin lymphoma. Method: immunoSEQ multiplex PCR; TCRdb's copy keeps in-frame clones and lacks some. The sample includes tens of thousands of clones, more than 80% of them seen just once. The time point is: newly diagnosed, previously untreated cHL patient sample. Purified CD4+ T cells were obtained from thawed PBMCs through magnetic negative selection. Material: CD4+ T cells from blood. The receptors come from a human donor with classical Hodgkin lymphoma.

V usage is TRBV6-1 and J usage is TRBJ2-5, with D maybe TRBD2 (5 bases). Germline V CDR1 and CDR2: MNHNS, SASEGT. The CDR3 spans 14 residues. Between the trimmed V and J ends, which lost 6 bases and 4 bases, there was a span of 15 bases. Here the CDR3 DNA reads TGTGCCAGCAGACCCGAGAGGGTGGGAGAGACCCAGTACTTC. Translation: CASRPERVGETQYF.

This clone was observed once. The rearrangement links TRBV2 to TRBJ2-2; the D call may be TRBD1 or TRBD2 (5 bases each). The germline CDR1 and CDR2 sequences are SNHLY and FYNNEI. The V end was cut by 5 bases, the J end by 0 bases, with 16 bases between. The CDR3 loop spans 17 amino acids. In nucleotides, the CDR3 is TGTGCCAGCAGTTTCAGATACGGGACGGCGAACACCGGGGAGCTGTTTTTT. Translating gives CASSFRYGTANTGELFF. Based on the CDR3 plus reference TRBV2 and TRBJ2-2, the full variable domain is EPEVTQTPSHQVTQMGQEVILRCVPISNHLYFYWYRQILGQKVEFLVSFYNNEISEKSEIFDDQFSVERPDGSNFTLKIRSTKLEDSAMYFCASSFRYGTANTGELFFGEGSRLTVL.

V gene TRBV30 combines with J gene TRBJ2-5; 7 nucleotides agree with TRBD1. Germline CDR1 GTSNPN, CDR2 SVGIG (reference sequence). CDR3 length equals 13 residues. Trimming took 2 bases from V and 5 from J; bases not matched to a gene: 5. CDR3 DNA: TGTGCCTGGAGTCCCGGGACAGAGGAGACCCAGTACTTC. Translation: CAWSPGTEETQYF.

This CDR3 reads CASSSGTGSYEQYF. In DNA form, the CDR3 reads TGCGCCAGCAGCTCAGGGACTGGCTCCTACGAGCAGTACTTC. V usage is TRBV5-1 and J usage is TRBJ2-7, with a tentative D call TRBD2 (6 bases). V was shortened by 3 bases and J by 0 bases, with 10 bases between the two germline ends. The CDR3 has 14 residues. The germline V gene has CDR1 SGHRS and CDR2 YFSETQ. Full variable domain (missing parts from reference TRBV5-1 and TRBJ2-7): KAGVTQTPRYLIKTRGQQVTLSCSPISGHRSVSWYQQTPGQGLQFLFEYFSETQRNKGNFPGRFSGRQFSNSRSEMNVSTLELGDSALYLCASSSGTGSYEQYFGPGTRLTVT.

The chain recombines TRBV28 with TRBJ1-4, with D tentatively TRBD1 (6 bases). Germline lookup yields CDR1 MDHEN and CDR2 SYDVKM. Trimming removed 6 bases from V and 4 bases from J, with 12 bases in between. The CDR3 runs to 14 residues. The CDR3 reads CASREGEINEKLFF. Written as DNA, the CDR3 is TGTGCCAGCAGGGAGGGGGAAATTAATGAAAAACTGTTTTTT.

The chain links TRBV7-2 to TRBJ2-3; D is unclear. The CDR3 consists of 18 residues. Germline V gene lookup returns CDR1 SGHTA and CDR2 FQGNSA. Trimming stripped 0 bases from V and 1 base from J, with 17 bases between. In nucleotides, the CDR3 is TGTGCCAGCAGCTTAGCGGGGTCGGGCCGGCCCCGCACAGATACGCAGTATTTT. Protein product: CASSLAGSGRPRTDTQYF. Combining the CDR3 with reference TRBV7-2 and TRBJ2-3 gives the whole variable domain GAGVSQSPSNKVTEKGKDVELRCDPISGHTALYWYRQSLGQGLEFLIYFQGNSAPDKSGLPSDRFSAERTGGSVSTLTIQRTQQEDSAVYLCASSLAGSGRPRTDTQYFGPGTRLTVL.

This clone was detected only once. The CDR3 is CASNAGTVFAEAFF. In DNA form, the CDR3 reads TGTGCCAGCAACGCCGGGACAGTTTTCGCTGAAGCTTTCTTT. The rearrangement uses TRBV7-2 and TRBJ1-1, with TRBD1 matching over 7 bases. J lost 6 bases, V lost 7 bases, and 11 bases had no gene match. Germline V gene sequence: CDR1 SGHTA, CDR2 FQGNSA. The CDR3 is 14 residues long. The entire variable domain, with the rest obtained from reference TRBV7-2 and TRBJ1-1, is as follows: GAGVSQSPSNKVTEKGKDVELRCDPISGHTALYWYRQSLGQGLEFLIYFQGNSAPDKSGLPSDRFSAERTGGSVSTLTIQRTQQEDSAVYLCASNAGTVFAEAFFGQGTRLTVV.

The J gene is TRBJ2-5, the V gene TRBV7-9, with D uncertain. Per the germline V gene, CDR1 is SEHNR and CDR2 is FQNEAQ (reference sequence). CDR3 size: 13 residues. V was cut by 2 bases and J by 2 bases, with 6 bases left in between. The CDR3 nucleotides are TGTGCCAGCAGCTTAAACCCGCAAGAGACCCAGTACTTC. Protein sequence: CASSLNPQETQYF.

V is TRBV19 and J is TRBJ1-1, with D unclear. With 3 bases removed from V and 0 bases from J, the gap between germline ends came to 8 bases. This CDR3 spans 14 amino acids. The V gene's germline CDR1 is LNHDA and CDR2 SQIVND (reference sequence). CDR3 in amino acids: CASSIGQVNTEAFF. In nucleotides, the CDR3 is TGTGCCAGTAGTATTGGGCAGGTGAACACTGAAGCTTTCTTT.

The gene calls are TRBV6-6 and TRBJ2-5; D gene uncertain. Trimming left V 10 bases short and J 2 bases short, with 11 bases between. Germline loops: CDR1 MNHNY, CDR2 SVGAGI (reference sequence). The CDR3 runs 12 residues. This CDR3 is CATSPIQETQYF. In nucleotides, the CDR3 is TGTGCCACCTCCCCGATACAAGAGACCCAGTACTTC.

The count of this clone is one. J is TRBJ2-7 and V is TRBV6-5; tentatively, D is TRBD2 (5 bases). V lost 4 bases, J lost 3 bases, and 16 bases lay in between. The CDR3 runs to 15 residues. Germline lookup yields CDR1 MNHEY and CDR2 SVGAGI. CDR3 nucleotide sequence: TGTGCCAGCAGTTCCGGGATCAGGTCACTCTACGAGCAGTACTTC. Protein sequence: CASSSGIRSLYEQYF.

The chain employs TRBV14 and TRBJ2-7; D unresolved. The CDR3 consists of 11 residues. V lost 1 base to trimming and J lost 5 bases, with 3 bases between them. Germline V gene lookup returns CDR1 SGHDN and CDR2 FVKESK. CDR3 coding DNA: TGTGCCAGCAGCCAAGTCCACGAGCAGTACTTC. It translates to CASSQVHEQYF.

The genes are TRBV4-2 and TRBJ2-7; D is perhaps TRBD1 or TRBD2 (7 bases each). Germline CDR1 and CDR2: LGHNA and YNFKEQ. Trimming stripped 4 bases from V and 2 bases from J, with 12 bases between. CDR3 length: 14 amino acids. The CDR3 loop reads CASSLSGGAYEQYF. The CDR3 region has the DNA TGTGCCAGCAGCCTGTCAGGGGGGGCCTACGAGCAGTACTTC.

The gene calls are TRBV11-2 and TRBJ1-4; D uncertain. Germline lookup yields CDR1 SGHAT and CDR2 FQNNGV. V was pared by 0 bases and J by 5 bases, with 10 bases between. The CDR3 sequence is 15 residues long. CDR3 coding DNA: TGTGCCAGCAGCTTAGATATTGCGGGGAATGAAAAACTGTTTTTT. Amino acid sequence: CASSLDIAGNEKLFF.

The chain carries TRBV5-6 and TRBJ1-6; D is uncertain. From germline, CDR1 is SGHDT and CDR2 YYEEEE. This CDR3 is built from 15 residues. Trimming stripped 0 bases from V and 10 bases from J, with 14 bases between. The CDR3 protein is CASSLGGGLGSPLHF. For the CDR3, the DNA is TGTGCCAGCAGCTTGGGGGGAGGCCTCGGCTCACCCCTCCACTTT.

This sequence joins TRBV6-1 and TRBJ1-1; no clear D. Germline V gives CDR1 MNHNS, CDR2 SASEGT. Trimming stripped 6 bases from V and 4 bases from J, with 9 bases between. The CDR3 totals 12 residues. Here the CDR3 reads CASSHRLTEAFF. DNA of the CDR3: TGTGCCAGCAGCCACAGACTCACTGAAGCTTTCTTT.

This chain's CDR3 is CASSFRTPRTDTQYF. CDR3 DNA: TGTGCCAGCAGTTTTCGGACTCCGAGGACAGATACGCAGTATTTT. The chain recombines TRBV27 with TRBJ2-3, with a weak D call TRBD2 (5 bases). Trimming took 3 bases from V and 3 from J, leaving 13 bases between them. This CDR3 contains 15 residues. Germline CDR1 reads MNHEY; CDR2 reads SMNVEV (reference sequence).

The chain links TRBV27 to TRBJ2-6, with no clear D. Germline lookup yields CDR1 MNHEY and CDR2 SMNVEV (reference sequence). V lost 1 base and J lost 6, with 7 bases in between. The CDR3 sequence is 14 residues long. The CDR3 loop is CASSLLGKANVLTF. In DNA, the CDR3 is TGTGCCAGCAGTTTATTGGGGAAGGCCAACGTCCTGACTTTC.

The chain recombines TRBV28 with TRBJ2-1; tentatively, D is TRBD2 (6 bases). Germline V CDR1 and CDR2: MDHEN, SYDVKM. This CDR3 has 15 residues. Deletions cut 4 bases from V and 5 bases from J, with 15 bases between. The CDR3 DNA reads TGTGCCAGCAGTTCTGGCGGAGCGGGCCACAATGAGCAGTTCTTC. This encodes CASSSGGAGHNEQFF.

This chain connects TRBV19 to TRBJ2-2; 11 positions match TRBD2. Trimming cost V 4 bases and J 2 bases; bases outside gene matches: 3. CDR1 is LNHDA and CDR2 is SQIVND in the germline V gene (reference sequence). The CDR3 spans 16 residues. The CDR3 DNA sequence: TGTGCCAGTAGTACGACTAGCGGGGTTAACACCGGGGAGCTGTTTTTT. As protein: CASSTTSGVNTGELFF. The full variable domain, with the rest looked up from reference TRBV19 and TRBJ2-2, is DGGITQSPKYLFRKEGQNVTLSCEQNLNHDAMYWYRQDPGQGLRLIYYSQIVNDFQKGDIAEGYSVSREKKESFPLTVTSAQKNPTAFYLCASSTTSGVNTGELFFGEGSRLTVL.

The V call is TRBV7-2, the J call TRBJ2-1; D call uncertain. Germline values: CDR1 SGHTA, CDR2 FQGNSA. This CDR3 spans 13 amino acids. Trimming cost V 1 base and J 6 bases, with 7 bases left between them. The CDR3 here is CASSLVVSNEQFF. As DNA, the CDR3 is TGTGCCAGCAGCTTAGTTGTTAGCAATGAGCAGTTCTTC.

The chain couples TRBV28 to TRBJ2-7; a weak D match, TRBD2 (5 bases). The CDR3 consists of 12 residues. Per germline, CDR1 MDHEN and CDR2 SYDVKM. Trimming took off 11 bases at V and 2 bases at J, with 13 bases between the two ends. CDR3: CAAGRGTYEQYF. The DNA of the CDR3 is TGTGCCGCAGGCAGAGGGACCTACGAGCAGTACTTC. Based on the CDR3 plus reference TRBV28 and TRBJ2-7, the full variable domain is DVKVTQSSRYLVKRTGEKVFLECVQDMDHENMFWYRQDPGLGLRLIYFSYDVKMKEKGDIPEGYSVSREKKERFSLILESASTNQTSMYLCAAGRGTYEQYFGPGTRLTVT.

The gene calls are TRBV19 and TRBJ2-2; TRBD1 might be the D (6 bases). Germline V gene data show CDR1 as LNHDA and CDR2 as SQIVND (reference sequence). Trimming removed 8 bases at V and 1 base at J, with 14 bases between. The CDR3 has 15 residues. In DNA, the CDR3 is TGTGCCAGTCAGACCCCGGGACAGAACACCGGGGAGCTGTTTTTT. This translates into CASQTPGQNTGELFF. The full variable domain, completed using reference TRBV19 and TRBJ2-2, is DGGITQSPKYLFRKEGQNVTLSCEQNLNHDAMYWYRQDPGQGLRLIYYSQIVNDFQKGDIAEGYSVSREKKESFPLTVTSAQKNPTAFYLCASQTPGQNTGELFFGEGSRLTVL.

CDR3 bases: TGTGCCAGCAGCTTTGGACAGTCCAGGGAGCAGTACTTC. This sequence encodes CASSFGQSREQYF. The V and J genes are TRBV7-2 and TRBJ2-7, with D possibly matching TRBD1 (6 bases). Germline-derived CDR1 and CDR2 are SGHTA and FQGNSA. The V end lost 3 bases, the J end lost 7 bases, and 13 bases lay between the germline ends. The CDR3 contains 13 residues.

The CDR3 region is CATSRDLAYNQPQHF. CDR3 bases: TGTGCCACCAGCAGAGATCTCGCCTATAATCAGCCCCAGCATTTT. This chain joins TRBV15 and TRBJ1-5; D uncertain. Germline loops: CDR1 LNHNV, CDR2 YYDKDF (reference sequence). This CDR3 spans 15 amino acids. Trimming cost V 0 bases and J 4 bases, with 10 bases left between them.

The genes are TRBV18 and TRBJ2-2; D call uncertain. The V gene lost 2 bases and the J gene lost 2 bases, with 12 bases spanning the gap. Per germline, CDR1 KGHSH and CDR2 LQKENI. The CDR3 length is 16 residues. Here the CDR3 reads CASSPSETSNTGELFF. The DNA for the CDR3 is TGTGCCAGCTCACCAAGTGAAACTTCCAACACCGGGGAGCTGTTTTTT.

The J gene is TRBJ2-2, the V gene TRBV7-3; D not resolved. CDR1 is SGHTA, CDR2 FQGTGA, per germline. CDR3 size: 16 residues. Trimming removed 1 base at V and 0 bases at J, with 9 bases between. The CDR3 sequence is CASSLKLTANTGELFF. The CDR3 DNA sequence: TGTGCCAGCAGCTTAAAGTTGACCGCGAACACCGGGGAGCTGTTTTTT. Combining the CDR3 with reference TRBV7-3 and TRBJ2-2 gives the whole variable domain GAGVSQTPSNKVTEKGKYVELRCDPISGHTALYWYRQSLGQGPEFLIYFQGTGAADDSGLPNDRFFAVRPEGSVSTLKIQRTERGDSAVYLCASSLKLTANTGELFFGEGSRLTVL.

This clone was recorded a few times. The J gene is TRBJ2-2, the V gene TRBV5-1; 12 bases fit TRBD2. The V segment lost 4 bases and the J segment 7 bases; nucleotides outside the gene matches: 8. CDR1 is SGHRS and CDR2 is YFSETQ in the germline V gene. The CDR3 spans 16 residues. The CDR3 loop reads CASSVGLAGLGGELFF. CDR3 coding DNA: TGCGCCAGCAGCGTAGGACTAGCGGGATTGGGCGGGGAGCTGTTTTTT.

This clone was seen just once. V gene TRBV13 combines with J gene TRBJ2-3, with D hard to call. The germline CDR1 and CDR2 sequences are PRHDT and FYEKMQ (reference sequence). The V gene lost 5 bases and the J gene lost 1 base, with 10 bases spanning the gap. The CDR3 spans 14 residues. CDR3 sequence: CASSPTGGTDTQYF. The CDR3 nucleotides are TGTGCCAGCAGCCCAACTGGTGGCACAGATACGCAGTATTTT. The full variable domain, in which reference TRBV13 and TRBJ2-3 provide the parts outside the CDR3, is AAGVIQSPRHLIKEKRETATLKCYPIPRHDTVYWYQQGPGQDPQFLISFYEKMQSDKGSIPDRFSAQQFSDYHSELNMSSLELGDSALYFCASSPTGGTDTQYFGPGTRLTVL.